This T cell receptor (beta chain) was sequenced during a study of shared clonotypes between healthy human individuals. The V end lost 10 bases, the J end lost 1 base, and 7 bases lay between the germline ends. This CDR3 is built from 12 residues. Germline V CDR1 and CDR2: SNHLY, FYNNEI. The table came from immunoSEQ multiplex PCR; TCRdb's copy has only in-frame clones and leaves some out. Of about 1.1 million clones listed, about 72% are singletons. The sample consisted of memory CD4+ T cells from PBMCs. Described subset: CD45RA-negative fraction. The V and J genes are TRBV2 and TRBJ2-2; D is perhaps TRBD1 (6 bases). The TCR sequence derives from a man younger than 30 in good health. Some clones in this sample may be carry-over from other donors' samples. CDR3 sequence reads: CATGQNTGELFF. The CDR3 DNA reads as TGTGCCACGGGACAGAACACCGGGGAGCTGTTTTTT. The variable domain in full, completed from reference TRBV2 and TRBJ2-2, reads EPEVTQTPSHQVTQMGQEVILRCVPISNHLYFYWYRQILGQKVEFLVSFYNNEISEKSEIFDDQFSVERPDGSNFTLKIRSTKLEDSAMYFCATGQNTGELFFGEGSRLTVL.